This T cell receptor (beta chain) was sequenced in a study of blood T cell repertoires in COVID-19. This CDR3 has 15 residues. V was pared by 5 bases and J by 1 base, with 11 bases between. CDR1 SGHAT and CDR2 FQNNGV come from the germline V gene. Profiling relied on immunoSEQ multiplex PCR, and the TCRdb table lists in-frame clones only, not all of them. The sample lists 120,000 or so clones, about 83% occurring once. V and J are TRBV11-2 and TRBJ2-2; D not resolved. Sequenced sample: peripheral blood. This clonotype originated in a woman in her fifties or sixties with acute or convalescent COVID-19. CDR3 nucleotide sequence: TGTGCCAGCAGCCAACTCCTAGGGAACACCGGGGAGCTGTTTTTT. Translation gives CASSQLLGNTGELFF.